Listed here are 30 T cell receptor beta chains from one sample, sequenced in a study of T cell responses to AZD1222 COVID-19 vaccine. Assay used: immunoSEQ multiplex PCR; TCRdb lists only in-frame clones, some missing. The profile covers more than 60,000 clones, with 85% appearing a single time and roughly 19% taken by the ten largest. The source was peripheral blood, collected on day 0 of AZD1222 vaccination. The receptors were sampled from an adult in good health.

The chain recombines TRBV29-1 with TRBJ2-7; no clear D gene. The length of the CDR3 is 10 residues. CDR1 SQVTM and CDR2 ANQGSEA come from the germline V gene. V was clipped by 4 bases and J by 3 bases, with 4 bases between them. The CDR3 is CSVGHYEQYF. For the CDR3, the DNA is TGCAGCGTTGGGCACTACGAGCAGTACTTC.

The chain uses TRBV7-9 and TRBJ2-1, with unresolved D. Germline CDR1 and CDR2: SEHNR and FQNEAQ (reference sequence). The CDR3 consists of 13 residues. The germline V and J ends were trimmed by 1 base and 10 bases, with 11 bases remaining between them. CDR3 sequence: CASSLVLSLEQFF. As DNA, the CDR3 is TGTGCCAGCAGCTTAGTCCTGTCATTAGAGCAGTTCTTC.

The gene calls are TRBV6-5 and TRBJ1-4, with 7 positions matching TRBD1. This CDR3 region has 14 residues. Germline V gene sequence: CDR1 MNHEY, CDR2 SVGAGI. V was pared by 5 bases and J by 7 bases, with 7 bases of the junction left unmatched. CDR3 amino acids: CASSPRGVGEKLFF. In nucleotides, the CDR3 is TGTGCCAGCAGTCCCAGGGGGGTTGGTGAAAAACTGTTTTTT.

The chain combines TRBV7-7 with TRBJ2-2, with TRBD1 matching over 9 bases. Germline V CDR1 and CDR2: SSHAT, FNYEAQ (reference sequence). This CDR3 has 14 residues. CDR3 sequence reads: CASTTGGQAGELFF. As DNA, the CDR3 is TGTGCTAGTACGACAGGGGGACAAGCCGGGGAGCTGTTTTTT. Supplemented by reference TRBV7-7 and TRBJ2-2, the full variable domain reads GAGVSQSPRYKVTKRGQDVTLRCDPISSHATLYWYQQALGQGPEFLTYFNYEAQPDKSGLPSDRFSAERPEGSISTLTIQRTEQRDSAMYRCASTTGGQAGELFFGEGSRLTVL.

The chain uses TRBV5-6 and TRBJ2-1; TRBD2 matches at 13 bases. There are 16 residues in the CDR3. CDR1 and CDR2 (germline): SGHDT, YYEEEE. After removal of 0 bases from V and 9 bases from J, the junction contained 6 bases not matched to a gene. The CDR3 nucleotides are TGTGCCAGCAGCTTGGACCGACTAGCGGGGGGTAGTGAGCAGTTCTTC. It specifies CASSLDRLAGGSEQFF.

The chain combines TRBV19 with TRBJ1-5; 7 bases fit TRBD1. The V and J ends lost 5 bases and 2 bases, in that order; junction bases with no gene match: 15. Germline assignment: CDR1 LNHDA and CDR2 SQIVND (reference sequence). The CDR3 totals 18 residues. The CDR3 loop is CASSRQGTGSSGNQPQHF. CDR3 DNA: TGTGCCAGTAGTCGACAGGGTACAGGTAGTTCAGGCAATCAGCCCCAGCATTTT.

The gene calls are TRBV3-1 (or the pseudogene TRBV3-2) and TRBJ2-5, with a possible D match to TRBD2 (5 bases). The CDR3 runs 12 residues. V lost 5 bases, J lost 4 bases, and 8 bases lay in between. Germline CDR1 is LGHDT and CDR2 is YNNKEL (reference sequence). The CDR3 nucleotides are TGTGCCAGCAGCGTCCGGGGAGAGACCCAGTACTTC. The encoded protein is CASSVRGETQYF.

This rearrangement joins TRBV2 to TRBJ1-5, with D maybe TRBD1 (5 bases). CDR3 length: 14 amino acids. CDR1 is SNHLY and CDR2 is FYNNEI in the germline V gene. The V gene lost 6 bases and the J gene lost 3 bases, with 12 bases spanning the gap. The CDR3 region has the DNA TGTGCCAGCAGCGCCGGGGGTAACAATCAGCCCCAGCATTTT. It is translated as CASSAGGNNQPQHF.

V usage is TRBV6-4 and J usage is TRBJ1-2; a weak D match, TRBD1 (5 bases). V gave up 2 bases and J gave up 7 bases, with 11 bases separating them. The length of the CDR3 is 13 residues. Germline loops: CDR1 MRHNA, CDR2 SNTAGT. CDR3 residues: CASSDVRGAGYTF. CDR3 coding DNA: TGTGCCAGCAGTGACGTTAGGGGCGCTGGCTACACCTTC.

The chain joins TRBV5-1 to TRBJ1-2; D might be TRBD1 (5 bases). The germline V gene has CDR1 SGHRS and CDR2 YFSETQ. Between the trimmed V and J ends, which lost 4 bases and 4 bases, there was a span of 11 bases. The CDR3 consists of 13 residues. DNA for the CDR3: TGCGCCAGCAGCCCCGGGACGGTCTATGGCTACACCTTC. Protein: CASSPGTVYGYTF. Supplemented by reference TRBV5-1 and TRBJ1-2, the full variable domain reads KAGVTQTPRYLIKTRGQQVTLSCSPISGHRSVSWYQQTPGQGLQFLFEYFSETQRNKGNFPGRFSGRQFSNSRSEMNVSTLELGDSALYLCASSPGTVYGYTFGSGTRLTVV.

V gene TRBV7-8 combines with J gene TRBJ2-2; 7 bases line up with TRBD1. The V gene's germline CDR1 is SGHVS and CDR2 FQNEAQ. With 1 base clipped from V and 4 bases from J, the junction kept 6 bases outside the gene matches. The CDR3 length is 16 residues. CDR3 loop: CASSLGEGAPTGELFF. CDR3 bases: TGTGCCAGCAGCTTAGGAGAGGGGGCGCCCACCGGGGAGCTGTTTTTT.

V and J are TRBV18 and TRBJ1-2; no clear D. V lost 3 bases, J lost 7 bases, and 18 bases lay in between. The CDR3 extends over 15 amino acids. Germline CDR1 is KGHSH and CDR2 is LQKENI. The CDR3 bases are TGTGCCAGCTCACCTGTTGACGGGCCCCTCTCTGGCTACACCTTC. This gives the protein CASSPVDGPLSGYTF.

V and J are TRBV2 and TRBJ1-1, with D perhaps TRBD1 (6 bases). The CDR3 runs to 14 residues. Germline lookup yields CDR1 SNHLY and CDR2 FYNNEI. V dropped 10 bases and J dropped 2 bases, with 17 bases sitting between them. The CDR3: CAILDGQSNTEAFF. CDR3 in DNA: TGTGCCATCCTTGATGGACAGTCCAACACTGAAGCTTTCTTT.

The V gene is TRBV12-3 or TRBV12-4, the J gene TRBJ1-2; D gene uncertain. This CDR3 has 13 residues. V lost 4 bases, J lost 1 base, and 7 bases lay in between. CDR3: CASSSSRNYGYTF. The CDR3, as DNA: TGTGCCAGCAGTTCGAGTCGTAACTATGGCTACACCTTC.

The chain links TRBV5-1 to TRBJ2-7, with 10 bases identical to TRBD1. With 3 bases clipped from V and 13 bases from J, the junction kept 13 bases outside the gene matches. Germline V CDR1 and CDR2: SGHRS, YFSETQ. The CDR3 spans 14 residues. The CDR3 nucleotides read TGCGCCAGCAGCTCCGGGGGTTCGGGACAGGGGATATACTTC. It yields the protein CASSSGGSGQGIYF.

The chain couples TRBV28 to TRBJ2-3; 11 bases are shared with TRBD2. Germline loops: CDR1 MDHEN, CDR2 SYDVKM. V trimming: 6 bases; J trimming: 8 bases; junction bases outside the gene matches: 4. The CDR3 is 13 amino acids. CDR3 sequence: CASRETSGATQYF. DNA for the CDR3: TGTGCCAGCAGGGAGACTAGCGGGGCTACGCAGTATTTT.

J is TRBJ1-5 and V is TRBV6-5; TRBD1 might be the D (6 bases). Germline CDR1 MNHEY, CDR2 SVGAGI. CDR3 size: 13 residues. V dropped 5 bases and J dropped 7 bases, with 12 bases sitting between them. CDR3 protein: CASSLTGEQPQHF. CDR3 sequence (DNA): TGTGCCAGCAGTCTGACAGGCGAGCAGCCCCAGCATTTT.

This chain links TRBV12-3 or TRBV12-4 with TRBJ1-3; D ambiguous. The CDR3 has 13 residues. The V end was cut by 3 bases, the J end by 3 bases, with 6 bases between. CDR3 sequence (DNA): TGTGCCAGCAGTTTGGGCGGTGGAAACACCATATATTTT. Translation gives CASSLGGGNTIYF.

This clone occurred a few times. The DNA for the CDR3 is TGTGCCAGCAGCTTGGGCTGGGCGGATGAAAAACTGTTTTTT. Translation gives CASSLGWADEKLFF. This rearrangement joins TRBV5-8 to TRBJ1-4; D gene ambiguous. The CDR3 runs to 14 residues. V lost 0 bases and J lost 6, with 9 bases in between. In germline, CDR1 is SGHTS, CDR2 YDEGEE.

This clone was detected only a few times. V usage is TRBV19 and J usage is TRBJ1-4; D possibly corresponds to TRBD1 (5 bases). The CDR3 spans 16 residues. V lost 6 bases to trimming and J lost 0 bases, with 14 bases between them. The germline gives CDR1 LNHDA, CDR2 SQIVND (reference sequence). The CDR3: CASRTNRRTTNEKLFF. CDR3 nucleotide sequence: TGTGCCAGTAGAACCAACAGGAGAACAACTAATGAAAAACTGTTTTTT.

The rearrangement joins TRBV5-4 to TRBJ2-5, with D perhaps TRBD2 (6 bases). V dropped 0 bases and J dropped 4 bases, with 10 bases sitting between them. The CDR3 runs 14 residues. From germline, CDR1 is SGHNT and CDR2 YYREEE (reference sequence). Written as DNA, the CDR3 is TGTGCCAGCAGCTTGGGGCGGGGAGCAGAGACCCAGTACTTC. It translates to CASSLGRGAETQYF.

The V call is TRBV12-3 or TRBV12-4, the J call TRBJ1-1; D is unresolved. This CDR3 region has 12 residues. The ends were cut back, 4 bases at V and 5 bases at J, with 8 bases in the middle. The CDR3 here is CASSYDGTEAFF. DNA of the CDR3: TGTGCCAGCAGTTATGACGGGACTGAAGCTTTCTTT.

This clone was seen once. The chain recombines TRBV5-6 with TRBJ1-5; 9 positions match TRBD1. This CDR3 comprises 16 residues. Unmatched junction bases numbered 6, after V lost 0 bases and J lost 5 bases. Germline CDR1 and CDR2: SGHDT and YYEEEE. This CDR3 reads CASSLAKGQGHQPQHF. In DNA form, the CDR3 reads TGTGCCAGCAGCTTGGCCAAGGGACAGGGTCATCAGCCCCAGCATTTT.

This clone showed up just once. The rearrangement uses TRBV5-1 and TRBJ1-4; D is unclear. Germline values: CDR1 SGHRS, CDR2 YFSETQ. The CDR3 runs 15 residues. V lost 0 bases and J 7 bases, leaving 13 bases between the germline ends. The CDR3 region is CASSLEPYKGEKLFF. In nucleotides, the CDR3 is TGCGCCAGCAGCTTGGAGCCCTACAAGGGTGAAAAACTGTTTTTT.

This clone has just one count. The chain joins TRBV27 to TRBJ1-3; 9 nucleotides match TRBD1. V lost 0 bases to trimming and J lost 8 bases; unmatched junction nucleotides: 5. Per germline, CDR1 MNHEY and CDR2 SMNVEV (reference sequence). The CDR3 is made up of 15 amino acids. The CDR3 here is CASSLSVGQGDTIYF. DNA of the CDR3: TGTGCCAGCAGTTTATCTGTGGGACAGGGTGACACCATATATTTT.

The J gene is TRBJ1-4, the V gene TRBV3-1 (or the pseudogene TRBV3-2); weak D call: TRBD1 (5 bases). This CDR3 contains 14 residues. Germline assignment: CDR1 LGHDT and CDR2 YNNKEL (reference sequence). V was clipped by 3 bases and J by 4 bases, with 9 bases between them. DNA for the CDR3: TGTGCCAGCAGCCATCTGGGGGTTAATGAAAAACTGTTTTTT. Protein: CASSHLGVNEKLFF.

The chain is built from TRBV28 and TRBJ1-2, with D unclear. V lost 8 bases, J lost 5 bases, and 12 bases lay in between. The CDR3 extends over 12 amino acids. CDR1 is MDHEN and CDR2 is SYDVKM in the germline V gene. The CDR3 sequence is CASSSTRYGYTF. The CDR3 DNA reads as TGTGCCAGCTCTTCGACCCGGTATGGCTACACCTTC.

In this sample, this clone turned up once. The chain uses TRBV7-2 and TRBJ1-3; D call uncertain. CDR3 length equals 13 residues. V was shortened by 8 bases and J by 8 bases, with 16 bases between the two germline ends. Looked up from germline, CDR1 is SGHTA and CDR2 is FQGNSA. This CDR3 is CASRQASLDTIYF. The CDR3 DNA reads as TGTGCCAGCCGGCAGGCGAGTTTAGACACCATATATTTT.

V usage is TRBV5-1 and J usage is TRBJ2-2; D tentatively reads TRBD1 or TRBD2 (5 bases each). Per germline, CDR1 SGHRS and CDR2 YFSETQ. Trimming cost V 1 base and J 6 bases, with 13 bases left between them. CDR3 length equals 15 residues. The CDR3 loop is CASSLWQGGPGELFF. Written as DNA, the CDR3 is TGCGCCAGCAGCTTGTGGCAGGGCGGGCCCGGGGAGCTGTTTTTT. Variable domain in full (rest from reference TRBV5-1 and TRBJ2-2): KAGVTQTPRYLIKTRGQQVTLSCSPISGHRSVSWYQQTPGQGLQFLFEYFSETQRNKGNFPGRFSGRQFSNSRSEMNVSTLELGDSALYLCASSLWQGGPGELFFGEGSRLTVL.

This clone was picked up one time. The CDR3: CASSLDEGSTEAFF. CDR3 bases: TGTGCCAGCAGCTTAGATGAGGGATCCACTGAAGCTTTCTTT. The rearrangement joins TRBV7-6 to TRBJ1-1, with D hard to call. Germline CDR1 SGHVS, CDR2 FNYEAQ. The CDR3 totals 14 residues. V was pared by 1 base and J by 4 bases, with 10 bases between.